By share of the sample, the clone carrying this T cell receptor beta chain is medium-sized. The entry originates in a study of liver allograft versus peripheral blood T cells. Study in general: Comparisons were made between T cell receptor repertoires found in transplanted livers and those circulating in recipients' peripheral blood.

TCRdb re-called the reads with MiXCR, one entry per CDR3 protein. The table shows about 1,100 distinct CDR3 sequences, with under 25% occurring only once. The sequence was collected from a human patient who had a liver transplant. Some of these T cells may belong to the graft donor.

The CDR3 loop reads CASSVEVGSTYEQYF. The CDR3 bases are TGTGCCAGCAGCGTAGAGGTAGGATCAACCTACGAGCAGTACTTC. V is TRBV9 and J is TRBJ2-7; no definite D call. Germline CDR1 is SGDLS and CDR2 is YYNGEE. The CDR3 is 15 amino acids. Between the trimmed V and J ends, which lost 0 bases and 2 bases, there was a span of 12 bases.